These T cell receptor beta chains were read from a single sample in a study of CXCR3-negative and CXCR3-positive naive CD8 T cells. TCRdb reprocessed the 5' RACE reads, keeping one entry per CDR3 protein, no DNA. The listing records over 100,000 distinct CDR3 sequences. Source material: naive CXCR3- CD8+ T cells from blood. These receptors all come from a human donor in good health. Some clones in this sample may be carry-over from other donors' samples. The CDR3 runs from the conserved cysteine through the conserved F or W.

TRBJ2-3,TRBV20-1,CSAKSTGGDWDTQYF
TRBJ1-2,TRBV6-5,CASSYWGGDNYGYTF
TRBJ2-7,TRBV29-1,CSVVGGINSYEQYF
TRBJ1-1,TRBV15,CATSNQGVNTEAFF
TRBJ2-7,TRBV7-2,CASSLGLASSYEQYF
TRBJ2-3,TRBV28,CASSSLAGSTDTQYF
TRBJ2-7,TRBV29-1,CSAEVPTSYEQYF
TRBJ1-2,TRBV12-3/TRBV12-4,CASSFDFGGDHGYTF
TRBJ2-7,TRBV28,CASSSYGGRDSYEQYF
TRBJ2-7,TRBV20-1,CSARDLTYEQYF
TRBJ2-5,TRBV27,CASSLSRPRGAKTQYF
TRBJ2-1,TRBV11-2,CASTSLSDEQFF
TRBJ1-2,TRBV6-5,CASRTDRGAYGYTF
TRBJ1-6,TRBV14,CASSPRNSPLHF
TRBJ2-1,TRBV4-1,CASSLQGGNEQFF
TRBJ2-3,TRBV18,CASSPPLTDTQYF
TRBJ2-7,TRBV27,CASSWRFSYEQYF
TRBJ2-7,TRBV29-1,CSVKGTDTTPYEQYF
TRBJ2-2,TRBV6-6,CASSYPGSFGHSGGELFF
TRBJ2-3,TRBV29-1,CGVVGGDTQYF
TRBJ2-2,TRBV29-1,CSVPQGTGELFF
TRBJ2-1,TRBV4-1,CASSAGENEQFF
TRBJ2-7,TRBV29-1,CSVEEEDSYEQYF
TRBJ2-1,TRBV5-1,CASSLGFGSGGLNEQFF
TRBJ2-3,TRBV29-1,CSVEPLAGYTDTQYF
TRBJ2-1,TRBV5-1,CASIVFAGNQNEQFF
TRBJ2-2,TRBV28,CASRLAWDRGNTGELFF
TRBJ1-6,TRBV11-2,CASSFLQGANSPLHF
TRBJ2-7,TRBV20-1,CSARGGDREDEQYF
TRBJ2-7,TRBV29-1,CSIRGAEGKPVYEQYF
TRBJ2-7,TRBV5-1,CASSNGQNYEQYF
TRBJ1-1,TRBV5-1,CASSLGATEAFF
TRBJ1-5,TRBV7-9,CASRGADSNQPQHF
TRBJ2-7,TRBV7-9,CASSQGLAATYEQYF
TRBJ2-7,TRBV7-2,CASSFTGYEQYF
TRBJ1-3,TRBV4-3,CASSQDPASGNTIYF
TRBJ1-1,TRBV7-3,CASSFGAASEAFF
TRBJ2-1,TRBV7-9,CASSSTTGDGDERFF
TRBJ2-7,TRBV7-9,CASSPSRTLEREQYF
TRBJ2-7,TRBV20-1,CSARDLGQVYEQYF
TRBJ2-5,TRBV5-6,CASSFAGNQETQYF
TRBJ2-7,TRBV29-1,CSVTGLAERYEQYF
TRBJ2-7,TRBV9,CASSVAWRGDYEQYF
TRBJ2-7,TRBV27,CASSRSAGTYEQYF
TRBJ2-7,TRBV19,CASSSSLAGAYEQYF